This T cell receptor beta chain was obtained from a study of OX40 agonist ivuxolimab in advanced cancers. Regarding the research as a whole: Ivuxolimab, which targeted the costimulatory receptor OX40 (CD134), was an agonistic, fully human IgG2 monoclonal antibody. Intravenous ivuxolimab was administered to patients every 2 weeks at six dose levels: 0.01, 0.1, 0.3, 1.5, 3 and 10 mg/kg. Among the roughly 52 dose-escalation patients, about 19 had hepatocellular carcinoma, roughly 15 melanoma, 9 renal cell carcinoma and 9 head and neck cancer. In the dose-escalation cohort, more than 75% of patients were male, and the mean age was approximately 64 years, with a range of about 23 to 80. Patients were allowed to have had prior anti-PD-1, anti-PD-L1 or anti-CTLA-4 therapy, and more than 35% of the dose-escalation patients had been treated with checkpoint inhibitors. Three dose-escalation patients achieved partial responses, one with hepatocellular carcinoma and two with cutaneous melanoma. Peripheral TCRbeta sequencing was intended to test whether TCR sequence diversity was altered and clonal T-cell expansion was caused by ivuxolimab. The paper covers the monotherapy dose-escalation part of the phase I ivuxolimab trial, which included N ≈ 57 patients.

The trial excluded patients who had a history of autoimmune disease or were on systemic immunosuppression. In every dose cohort, peripheral blood was drawn for TCR sequencing at baseline, cycle 4 day 1, and cycle 7 day 1. The samples were drawn from a first-in-human, open-label, multicenter phase I dose-escalation trial of ivuxolimab. Adults with locally advanced or metastatic melanoma, renal cell carcinoma, hepatocellular carcinoma or head and neck squamous cell carcinoma were enrolled in the trial. Before TCR sequencing, CD4+ T cells and CD8+ T cells from peripheral blood were sorted into separate populations. CDR1 and CDR2 were assigned from the germline V gene as KGHSH and LQKENI. Deletion took 6 bases off V and 2 bases off J, with a span of 20 bases between the germline ends. The CDR3 spans 16 residues, from the cysteine through the phenylalanine. The DNA shown is the 48-base CDR3, in frame from base 1.

Broad study findings and their caveats: On average, CD8+ T cells showed more expanded clones than CD4+ T cells after ivuxolimab. In partial responders in the 0.1-3.0 mg/kg groups, normalized peripheral clonal expansion was found to be among the lowest, especially among CD8+ T cells. Low levels of normalized T-cell clonal expansion were also seen in some nonresponding patients. The antigen specificity of the clonally expanded peripheral T cells was not determined. At doses of 0.1 to 3.0 mg/kg, clonal expansion of both CD4+ and CD8+ blood T cells was observed from baseline to week 6.

To sequence the TCRbeta CDR3 region, genomic DNA was isolated from the sorted cells. TCRbeta CDR3 regions were sequenced using the immunoSEQ Assay. Drawn from immuneACCESS, this table holds only the in-frame rearrangements with V and J called that TCRdb kept. Clones are partly lost; checked studies trace under half to an unresolved V gene and leave the rest unexplained. A total of fewer than 120,000 clones appear in this sample, approximately 89% of them only once. The ten largest clones add up to 0.25% to 0.3% of the sample. Regarding this clone: The antigen it binds to is not known. No clone much larger than this one lies a single base away; base qualities are absent.

This clonotype originated in an adult with an advanced solid tumor such as melanoma, head and neck, liver or kidney cancer. Recombination connected TRBV18 to TRBJ2-7; the D segment cannot be called with confidence. The source material was CD4+ or CD8+ T cells sorted from blood, sampled in a trial of the OX40 agonist ivuxolimab. The nucleotide sequence reads TGTGCCAGCTCGCCGAAAGCGTCGGACCGGACCTACGAGCAGTACTTC. Its translation reads: CASSPKASDRTYEQYF.